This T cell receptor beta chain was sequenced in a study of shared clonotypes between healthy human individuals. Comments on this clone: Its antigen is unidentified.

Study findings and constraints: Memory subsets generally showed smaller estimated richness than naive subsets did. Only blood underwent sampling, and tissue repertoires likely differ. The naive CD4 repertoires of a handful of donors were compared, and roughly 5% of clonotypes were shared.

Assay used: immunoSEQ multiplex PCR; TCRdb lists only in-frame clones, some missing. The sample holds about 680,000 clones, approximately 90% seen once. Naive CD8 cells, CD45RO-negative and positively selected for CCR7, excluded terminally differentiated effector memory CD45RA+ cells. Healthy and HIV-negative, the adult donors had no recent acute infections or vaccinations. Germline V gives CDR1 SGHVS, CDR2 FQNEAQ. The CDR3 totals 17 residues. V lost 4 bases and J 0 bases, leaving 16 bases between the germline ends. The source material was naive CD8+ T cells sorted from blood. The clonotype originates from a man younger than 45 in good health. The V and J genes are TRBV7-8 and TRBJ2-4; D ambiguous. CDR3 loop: CASSSVSSSLAKNIQYF. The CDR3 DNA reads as TGTGCCAGCAGCTCCGTGAGTAGCAGTCTAGCCAAAAACATTCAGTACTTC.